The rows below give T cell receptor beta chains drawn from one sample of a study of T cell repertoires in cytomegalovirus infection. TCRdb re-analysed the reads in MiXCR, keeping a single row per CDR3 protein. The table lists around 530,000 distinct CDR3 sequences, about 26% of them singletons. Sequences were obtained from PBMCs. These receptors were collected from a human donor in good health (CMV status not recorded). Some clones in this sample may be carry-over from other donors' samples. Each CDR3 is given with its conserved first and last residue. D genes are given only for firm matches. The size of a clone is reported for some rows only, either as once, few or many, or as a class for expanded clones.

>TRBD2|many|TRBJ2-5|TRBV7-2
TGTGCCAGCACCCAACTAGCGGGAGAGACCCAGTACTTC
CASTQLAGETQYF
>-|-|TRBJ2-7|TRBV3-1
TGTGCCAGCAGCCAAGGATTGGACCACTACGAGCAGTACTTC
CASSQGLDHYEQYF
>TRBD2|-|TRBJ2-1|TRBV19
TGTGCCAGTACCCCAGGGGTTAGCGGGAAGTCAGGTGAGCAGTTCTTC
CASTPGVSGKSGEQFF
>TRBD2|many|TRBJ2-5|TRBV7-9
TGTGCCAGCAGCACAGGACTAGCGGGAGTCGGAGAGACCCAGTACTTC
CASSTGLAGVGETQYF
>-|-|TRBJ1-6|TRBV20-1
TGCAGTGCTCCCACGGACTTCTCTTATAATTCACCCCTCCACTTT
CSAPTDFSYNSPLHF
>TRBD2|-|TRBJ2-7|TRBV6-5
TGTGCCGGCAGTCGGAGATCGGGGACTAGCGGAGGCGAGCAGTACTTC
CAGSRRSGTSGGEQYF
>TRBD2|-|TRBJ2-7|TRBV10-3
TGTGCCATCACGGGGGGATTATCCTACGAGCAGTACTTC
CAITGGLSYEQYF
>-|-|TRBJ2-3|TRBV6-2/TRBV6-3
TGTGCCAGCATTTTTAACAGGAAAACTGGAGATACGCAGTATTTT
CASIFNRKTGDTQYF
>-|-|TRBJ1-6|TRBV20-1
TGCAGTGCTAGAAGTGTGACAGCCACTTCACCCCTCCACTTT
CSARSVTATSPLHF
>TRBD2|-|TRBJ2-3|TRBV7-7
TGTGCTAGCAGCTTAAACGCGGGAGTCGCAGATACGCAGTATTTT
CASSLNAGVADTQYF
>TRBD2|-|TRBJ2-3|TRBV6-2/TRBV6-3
TGTGCCAGCAGTAGACTAGCGGCCACAGATACGCAGTATTTT
CASSRLAATDTQYF
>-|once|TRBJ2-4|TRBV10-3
TGTGCCATCAGTGAACATGAAAACATTCAGTACTTC
CAISEHENIQYF
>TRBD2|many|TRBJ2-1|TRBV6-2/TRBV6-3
TGTGCCACCAAACGCAATAGCGGGATTGGAAGCTCCTACAATGAGCAGTTCTTC
CATKRNSGIGSSYNEQFF
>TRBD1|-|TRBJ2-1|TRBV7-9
TGTGCCAGCAGTCACCGGGACAGGGTCCATGAGCAGTTCTTC
CASSHRDRVHEQFF